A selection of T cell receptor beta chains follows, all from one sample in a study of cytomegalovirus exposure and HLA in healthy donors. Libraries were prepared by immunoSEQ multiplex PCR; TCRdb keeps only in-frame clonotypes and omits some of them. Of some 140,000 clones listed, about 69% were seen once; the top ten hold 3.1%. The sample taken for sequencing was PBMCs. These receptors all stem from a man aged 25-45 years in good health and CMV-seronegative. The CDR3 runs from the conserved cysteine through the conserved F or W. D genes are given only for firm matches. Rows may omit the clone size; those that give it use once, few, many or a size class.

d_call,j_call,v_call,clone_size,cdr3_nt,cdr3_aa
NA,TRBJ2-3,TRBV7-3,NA,TGTGCCAGCAGCCCCTCGGGGGTGCGCACAGATACGCAGTATTTT,CASSPSGVRTDTQYF
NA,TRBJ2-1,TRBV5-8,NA,TGTGCCAGCATCCCGGACAACAGAAATGAGCAGTTCTTC,CASIPDNRNEQFF
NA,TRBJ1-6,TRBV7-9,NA,TGTGCCAGCAGCTTAGATGTAGGGGGTTCACCCCTCCACTTT,CASSLDVGGSPLHF
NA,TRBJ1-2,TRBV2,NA,TGTGCCAGCACATCCAATAGGGGTCTAGATGGCTACACCTTC,CASTSNRGLDGYTF
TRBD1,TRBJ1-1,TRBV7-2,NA,TGTGCCAGCAGCAAAGACAGGGGTAACACTGAAGCTTTCTTT,CASSKDRGNTEAFF
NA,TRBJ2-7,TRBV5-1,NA,TGCGCCAGCAGCTTGTCGGCGGGTCCCTACGAGCAGTACTTC,CASSLSAGPYEQYF
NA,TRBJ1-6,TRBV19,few,TGTGCCAGTAGTATAGAAAAATCGAGCGCCTATAATTCACCCCTCCACTTT,CASSIEKSSAYNSPLHF
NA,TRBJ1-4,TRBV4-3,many,TGCGCCAGCAGCCAAGTCAGGGCAGCCGAAAAACTGTTTTTT,CASSQVRAAEKLFF
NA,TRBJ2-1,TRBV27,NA,TGTGCCAGCAGGCTGACACTCAATGAGCAGTTCTTC,CASRLTLNEQFF
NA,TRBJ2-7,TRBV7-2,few,TGTGCCAGCAGCTTAGGAGGGGGGGCTCAGTACGAGCAGTACTTC,CASSLGGGAQYEQYF
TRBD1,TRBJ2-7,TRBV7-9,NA,TGTGCCAGCAGCTTAGCGGGGTTTTCGGACAGGGTTGAGCAGTACTTC,CASSLAGFSDRVEQYF
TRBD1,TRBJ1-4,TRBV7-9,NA,TGTGCCAGCAGCGGTGGACAGGGAGCTAATGAAAAACTGTTTTTT,CASSGGQGANEKLFF
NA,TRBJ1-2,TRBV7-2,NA,TGTGCCAGCAGCAAGGAGGTGGGGGACTACATATATGGCTACACCTTC,CASSKEVGDYIYGYTF
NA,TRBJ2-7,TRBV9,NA,TGTGCCAGCAGCGAGCGAACTAGCTCCTACGAGCAGTACTTC,CASSERTSSYEQYF
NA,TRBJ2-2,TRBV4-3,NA,TGCGCCAGCAGCCCCCCTCTCAGGGGTTACACCGGGGAGCTGTTTTTT,CASSPPLRGYTGELFF
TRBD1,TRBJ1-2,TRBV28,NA,TGTGCCAGCAGTCTCCATTCGGACAGGTGGGGTGGCTACACCTTC,CASSLHSDRWGGYTF
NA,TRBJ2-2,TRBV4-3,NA,TGCGCCAGCAGCGAGAGCGGCGGAGCGGGCACCGGGGAGCTGTTTTTT,CASSESGGAGTGELFF
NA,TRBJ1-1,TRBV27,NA,TGTGCCAGCAGTCGACTAACAGGGTCGAGCACTGAAGCTTTCTTT,CASSRLTGSSTEAFF
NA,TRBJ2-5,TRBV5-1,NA,TGCGCCAGCAGCTTGGAAGGGGCCCAAGAGACCCAGTACTTC,CASSLEGAQETQYF
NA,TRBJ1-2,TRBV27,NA,TGTGCCAGCAGTTCCGGGAAAACTCGGGACTATGGCTACACCTTC,CASSSGKTRDYGYTF
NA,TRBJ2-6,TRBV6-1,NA,TGTGCCAGCAGTGAAACCCCCAACACCGGGGCCAACGTCCTGACTTTC,CASSETPNTGANVLTF
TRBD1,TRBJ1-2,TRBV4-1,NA,TGCGCCAGCAGCCAGGCCCCGGACAGGTATGGCTACACCTTC,CASSQAPDRYGYTF
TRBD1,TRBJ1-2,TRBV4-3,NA,TGCGCCAGCAGCGAAAGGACAGGGGAGGGCTATGGCTACACCTTC,CASSERTGEGYGYTF
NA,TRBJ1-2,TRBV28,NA,TGTGCCAGCTCGGGAGGGACACTAGAGACAGTCCTCTATGGCTACACCTTC,CASSGGTLETVLYGYTF
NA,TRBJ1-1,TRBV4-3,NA,TGCGCCAGCAGCCAAGCGGGCGTAGGGGGGGACACTGAAGCTTTCTTT,CASSQAGVGGDTEAFF
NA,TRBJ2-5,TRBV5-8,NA,TGTGCCAGCAGCCCCGACTTGGCATCGGAGACCCAGTACTTC,CASSPDLASETQYF
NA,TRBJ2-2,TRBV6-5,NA,TGTGCCAGCAGTTACTCGACAGACCTTGTTACCGGGGAGCTGTTTTTT,CASSYSTDLVTGELFF
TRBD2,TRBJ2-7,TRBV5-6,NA,TGTGCCAGCAGTTCGGGGGGGCTAACCTACGAGCAGTACTTC,CASSSGGLTYEQYF